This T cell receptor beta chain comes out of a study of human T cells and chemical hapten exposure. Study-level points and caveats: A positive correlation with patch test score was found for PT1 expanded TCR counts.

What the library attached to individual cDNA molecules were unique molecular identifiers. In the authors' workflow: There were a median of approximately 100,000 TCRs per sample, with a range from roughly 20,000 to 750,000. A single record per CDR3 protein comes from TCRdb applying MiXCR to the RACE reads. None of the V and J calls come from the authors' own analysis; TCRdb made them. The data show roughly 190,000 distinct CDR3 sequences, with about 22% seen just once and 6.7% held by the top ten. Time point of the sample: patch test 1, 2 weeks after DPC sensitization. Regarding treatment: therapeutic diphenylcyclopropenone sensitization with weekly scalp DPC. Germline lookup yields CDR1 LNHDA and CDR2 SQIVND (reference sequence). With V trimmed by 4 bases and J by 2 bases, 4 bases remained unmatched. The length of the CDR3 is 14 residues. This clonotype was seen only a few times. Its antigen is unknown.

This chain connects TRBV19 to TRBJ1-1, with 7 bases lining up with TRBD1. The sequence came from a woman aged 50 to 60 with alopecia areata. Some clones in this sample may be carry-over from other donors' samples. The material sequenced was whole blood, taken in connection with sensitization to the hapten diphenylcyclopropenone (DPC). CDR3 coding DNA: TGTGCCAGTAGTACCAACAGGGGAAACACTGAAGCTTTCTTT. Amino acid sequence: CASSTNRGNTEAFF.